The 11 T cell receptor beta chains in this list originate from one sample, sequenced in a study of cytomegalovirus exposure and HLA in healthy donors. PCR used 60 Vbeta primers and 13 Jbeta primers. Repertoires were generated with immunoSEQ multiplex PCR, while TCRdb's copy carries only in-frame clones and drops some. Here the sample spans about 140,000 clones, 80% being singletons. Sequencing input: PBMCs. These receptors were taken from a male donor in good health and CMV-seronegative.

The rearrangement links TRBV28 to TRBJ2-3; D gene uncertain. The CDR3 is 13 amino acids. V was trimmed by 10 bases and J by 2 bases, leaving 13 bases between them. CDR1 is MDHEN and CDR2 is SYDVKM in the germline V gene. CDR3 protein: CATLFFPTDTQYF. CDR3 sequence (DNA): TGTGCCACCCTTTTTTTTCCCACAGATACGCAGTATTTT.

This clone has a single count. This sequence joins TRBV5-1 and TRBJ2-7; 7 bases fit TRBD1. This CDR3 comprises 14 residues. V shed 5 bases, J shed 4 bases, and the junction held 9 bases outside the gene matches. In germline, CDR1 is SGHRS, CDR2 YFSETQ. CDR3 nucleotide sequence: TGCGCCAGCAGTTTAGACAGGGCGGGTTACGAGCAGTACTTC. It encodes CASSLDRAGYEQYF. The whole variable domain, filled in from reference TRBV5-1 and TRBJ2-7, reads KAGVTQTPRYLIKTRGQQVTLSCSPISGHRSVSWYQQTPGQGLQFLFEYFSETQRNKGNFPGRFSGRQFSNSRSEMNVSTLELGDSALYLCASSLDRAGYEQYFGPGTRLTVT.

The chain couples TRBV4-1 to TRBJ1-3; tentative D call: TRBD1 (6 bases). Germline loops: CDR1 MGHRA, CDR2 YSYEKL. The ends were cut back, 6 bases at V and 0 bases at J, with 9 bases in the middle. The CDR3 has 14 residues. The CDR3 DNA reads as TGCGCCAGCAGGGGGGACACCTCTGGAAACACCATATATTTT. It encodes CASRGDTSGNTIYF.

The chain carries TRBV7-3 and TRBJ2-1; 7 bases line up with TRBD1. The CDR3 is made up of 12 amino acids. V was pared by 5 bases and J by 7 bases, with 2 bases of the junction left unmatched. Germline V gives CDR1 SGHTA, CDR2 FQGTGA. CDR3 bases: TGTGCCAGCAGCATACAGGGGAATGAGCAGTTCTTC. Translation: CASSIQGNEQFF.

The genes are TRBV21-1 and TRBJ1-1; TRBD1 is the table's D call, not checked against the DNA. TRBV21-1 is a pseudogene segment. The CDR3 covers 12 residues. CDR3 sequence reads: CASIHLNTEAFF. As DNA, the CDR3 is TGTGCCAGCATCCATTTGAACACTGAAGCTTTCTTT.

CDR3 DNA sequence: TGTGCCAGCAGTGCGGACAATGAGCAGTTCTTC. Translating it yields CASSADNEQFF. The chain is built from TRBV6-1 and TRBJ2-1; unclear D gene. V lost 4 bases, J lost 5 bases, and 3 bases lay in between. The V gene's germline CDR1 is MNHNS and CDR2 SASEGT. This CDR3 has 11 amino acids.

The V call is TRBV5-8, the J call TRBJ2-5, with a weak D call TRBD2 (7 bases). Trimming removed 4 bases from V and 4 bases from J, with 20 bases in between. Germline V lookup: CDR1 SGHTS, CDR2 YDEGEE. The CDR3 extends over 16 amino acids. The CDR3 DNA follows: TGTGCCAGCAGCAATCGGATGGGGGGGGCTACAGAGACCCAGTACTTC. Translating gives CASSNRMGGATETQYF.

The chain uses TRBV5-6 and TRBJ2-2; 9 nucleotides match TRBD1. Germline values: CDR1 SGHDT, CDR2 YYEEEE. V shed 2 bases and J 0 bases; nucleotides not matched to a gene: 5. The CDR3 runs to 17 residues. The CDR3 sequence is CASSFRHRGPNTGELFF. CDR3 nucleotides: TGTGCCAGCAGCTTCCGACACAGGGGGCCGAACACCGGGGAGCTGTTTTTT. The full variable domain, rest sourced from reference TRBV5-6 and TRBJ2-2, is DAGVTQSPTHLIKTRGQQVTLRCSPKSGHDTVSWYQQALGQGPQFIFQYYEEEERQRGNFPDRFSGHQFPNYSSELNVNALLLGDSALYLCASSFRHRGPNTGELFFGEGSRLTVL.

The CDR3 bases are TGTGCCAGCAGCCTAGGACTAGCGGGGGGCCGCGATCAAGAGACCCAGTACTTC. Encoded protein: CASSLGLAGGRDQETQYF. The chain joins TRBV7-9 to TRBJ2-5; the match to TRBD2 covers 14 bases. The CDR3 has 18 amino acids. V shed 5 bases and J 2 bases; nucleotides not matched to a gene: 10. Germline V lookup: CDR1 SEHNR, CDR2 FQNEAQ (reference sequence).

This clone was detected a few times. The gene calls are TRBV25-1 and TRBJ1-1; 7 nucleotides match TRBD1. The CDR3 covers 15 residues. Germline CDR1 is MGHDK and CDR2 is SYGVNS. Trimming took 4 bases from V and 5 from J; bases not matched to a gene: 10. CDR3 amino acids: CASSALQGEVTEAFF. CDR3 coding DNA: TGTGCCAGCAGTGCCCTTCAGGGGGAGGTAACTGAAGCTTTCTTT.

J is TRBJ1-6 and V is TRBV7-3; 7 positions match TRBD1. This CDR3 comprises 15 residues. With V trimmed by 5 bases and J by 9 bases, 10 bases remained unmatched. The germline V gene has CDR1 SGHTA and CDR2 FQGTGA. The CDR3: CASSLRTGLVSPLHF. DNA of the CDR3: TGTGCCAGCAGCCTCCGGACAGGTTTGGTTTCACCCCTCCACTTT.